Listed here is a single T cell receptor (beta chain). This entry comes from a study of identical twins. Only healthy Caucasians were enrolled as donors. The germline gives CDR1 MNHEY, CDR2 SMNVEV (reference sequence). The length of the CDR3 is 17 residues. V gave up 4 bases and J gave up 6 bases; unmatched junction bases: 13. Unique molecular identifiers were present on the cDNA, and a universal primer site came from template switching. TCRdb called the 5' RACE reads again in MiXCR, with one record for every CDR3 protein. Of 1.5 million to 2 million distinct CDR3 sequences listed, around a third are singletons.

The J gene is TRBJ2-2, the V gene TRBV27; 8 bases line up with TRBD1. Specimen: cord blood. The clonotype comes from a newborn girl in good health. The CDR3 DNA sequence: TGTGCCAGCAGTTCACTTAGGACAGGGTTTGGCCCCGGGGAGCTGTTTTTT. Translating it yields CASSSLRTGFGPGELFF.